What follows are 13 T cell receptor beta chains derived from one specimen sequenced in a study of post-analysis software for immune sequencing data. Broader study findings: Higher frequency in patients than in controls was seen for roughly five TRBV segments, with TRBV5-6, TRBV5-1 and TRBV20-1 among them.

These receptors are not linked to any known antigen. Researchers reported that TCR beta cDNA libraries carried unique molecular identifiers. TCRdb recomputed calls from the PCR reads with MiXCR, one row per CDR3 protein. The sample contains 600,000 to 750,000 distinct CDR3 sequences, roughly three fifths of which appear only once. The specimen sequenced was blood. These receptors came from a girl aged 2-9 years with multiple sclerosis.

The V call is TRBV6-4, the J call TRBJ2-5; 9 positions agree with TRBD1. The CDR3 loop spans 15 amino acids. From germline, CDR1 is MRHNA and CDR2 SNTAGT. Unmatched junction bases numbered 4, after V lost 4 bases and J lost 1 base. As DNA, the CDR3 is TGTGCCAGCAGTGCAACAGGGGGCGGCCAAGAGACCCAGTACTTC. Amino acid sequence: CASSATGGGQETQYF.

As DNA, the CDR3 is TGCGCCAGCAGCCAACGACAGGGAGACACTGAAGCTTTCTTT. Translating gives CASSQRQGDTEAFF. The J gene is TRBJ1-1, the V gene TRBV4-3; the match to TRBD1 covers 7 bases. CDR3 length: 14 amino acids. Trimming removed 2 bases from V and 3 bases from J; junction bases left unmatched: 3. Germline V CDR1 and CDR2: LGHNA, YSLEER.

The V and J genes are TRBV12-3 or TRBV12-4 and TRBJ2-7; D is perhaps TRBD2 (6 bases). The last part of the DNA fits TRBJ2-5 better; the J call may be wrong. The CDR3 has 15 residues. The CDR3 nucleotides are TGTGCCAGCAGCTCGGGACTTTTGGCTTCGGAGACCCAGTACTTC. Encoded protein: CASSSGLLASETQYF.

The sample holds a few counts of this clonotype. The CDR3: CASSQPPAGGYTF. The CDR3 coding sequence is TGTGCCAGCAGCCAGCCTCCGGCGGGGGGCTACACCTTC. V usage is TRBV6-5 and J usage is TRBJ1-2; the D is unclear. V gave up 6 bases and J gave up 8 bases, with 16 bases separating them. Germline V lookup: CDR1 MNHEY, CDR2 SVGAGI. The CDR3 consists of 13 residues.

This clonotype has just a few counts. The chain joins TRBV7-3 to TRBJ2-1; no clear D. The length of the CDR3 is 13 residues. Germline loops: CDR1 SGHTA, CDR2 FQGTGA. Trimming left V 0 bases short and J 8 bases short, with 8 bases between. DNA for the CDR3: TGTGCCAGCAGCTTAACAGCTAGGGATGAGCAGTTCTTC. It encodes CASSLTARDEQFF.

This clonotype was counted a few times. V gene TRBV13 combines with J gene TRBJ2-7; maybe TRBD1 (6 bases). This CDR3 comprises 13 residues. Germline-derived CDR1 and CDR2 are PRHDT and FYEKMQ (reference sequence). V shed 5 bases and J shed 7 bases, with 15 bases lying between them. CDR3 in DNA: TGTGCCAGCAGCCGGTCGACAGGTGGAGAGCAGTACTTC. Amino acids: CASSRSTGGEQYF.

The V and J genes are TRBV29-1 and TRBJ2-1; a weak D match, TRBD2 (5 bases). Germline CDR1 reads SQVTM; CDR2 reads ANQGSEA. The CDR3 consists of 12 residues. Deletions cut 0 bases from V and 12 bases from J, with 12 bases between. The CDR3 is CSVEEGPAGQFF. For the CDR3, the DNA is TGCAGCGTTGAAGAGGGCCCCGCGGGGCAGTTCTTC.

This clonotype has only a few counts. This chain links TRBV2 with TRBJ2-3; maybe TRBD1 (5 bases). The CDR3 sequence is 14 residues long. CDR1 is SNHLY, CDR2 FYNNEI, per germline. The ends were cut back, 5 bases at V and 2 bases at J, with 11 bases in the middle. CDR3 protein: CASSPQGVTDTQYF. For the CDR3, the DNA is TGTGCCAGCAGTCCCCAAGGGGTCACAGATACGCAGTATTTT.

This clonotype was counted once. The chain is built from TRBV20-1 and TRBJ1-1; the match to TRBD1 covers 10 bases. Germline V CDR1 and CDR2: DFQATT, SNEGSKA (reference sequence). With V trimmed by 1 base and J by 5 bases, 16 bases remained unmatched. CDR3 length: 18 residues. The CDR3 nucleotides are TGCAGTGCTAGAGCCTTCCATGGGACAGGGGAGAAGGAGACTGAAGCTTTCTTT. Translating it yields CSARAFHGTGEKETEAFF.

In this sample, this clonotype turned up a few times. This chain uses TRBV7-2 with TRBJ2-1; TRBD2 agrees at 10 bases. This CDR3 comprises 15 residues. From germline, CDR1 is SGHTA and CDR2 FQGNSA. Unmatched junction bases numbered 4, after V lost 5 bases and J lost 3 bases. The CDR3 is CASSILAGYYNEQFF. CDR3 DNA: TGTGCCAGCAGCATACTAGCGGGGTACTACAATGAGCAGTTCTTC. The full variable domain, with the rest looked up from reference TRBV7-2 and TRBJ2-1, is GAGVSQSPSNKVTEKGKDVELRCDPISGHTALYWYRQSLGQGLEFLIYFQGNSAPDKSGLPSDRFSAERTGGSVSTLTIQRTQQEDSAVYLCASSILAGYYNEQFFGPGTRLTVL.

This clonotype was observed a few times. This CDR3 reads CASSEEGQGIDEQFF. As DNA, the CDR3 is TGTGCCAGCAGTGAAGAGGGGCAGGGGATAGATGAGCAGTTCTTC. The chain links TRBV2 to TRBJ2-1, with a tentative D call TRBD1 (6 bases). CDR3 length: 15 amino acids. Germline values: CDR1 SNHLY, CDR2 FYNNEI. V lost 1 base and J 8 bases, leaving 15 bases between the germline ends.

The rearrangement uses TRBV27 and TRBJ2-1; 7 nucleotides match TRBD2. V was pared by 0 bases and J by 4 bases, with 9 bases of the junction left unmatched. The CDR3 is 17 residues long. Germline V gene lookup returns CDR1 MNHEY and CDR2 SMNVEV (reference sequence). Here the CDR3 reads CASSLSNSGAKYNEQFF. The CDR3 bases are TGTGCCAGCAGTTTATCGAACAGCGGGGCCAAATACAATGAGCAGTTCTTC.

The gene calls are TRBV10-3 and TRBJ1-2, with 7 bases identical to TRBD1. J lost 3 bases, V lost 4 bases, and 8 bases had no gene match. Per germline, CDR1 ENHRY and CDR2 SYGVKD. This CDR3 has 15 residues. The CDR3 bases are TGTGCCATCAGTGGGGGCAGGGGGTTTGACTATGGCTACACCTTC. Translation: CAISGGRGFDYGYTF.